This T cell receptor beta chain was retrieved from a study of low-dose radiotherapy and immunotherapy resistance in tumors. Alpha- and beta-chain coverage of first-strand cDNA came from TRAV- and TRBV-specific primers. TCRs were amplified for roughly 22 PCR cycles with a constant-region primer and V-primer adapter. TCRdb independently ran MiXCR on the reads; one entry per CDR3 protein. The sample carries tens of thousands of distinct CDR3 sequences, less than 40% recorded once. This clonotype was seen repeatedly, ten times or more. Trimming left V 2 bases short and J 2 bases short, with 10 bases between. CDR1 is SGDLS and CDR2 is YYNGEE in the germline V gene. The CDR3 covers 14 residues. Time point here: before trial treatment.

The sequence came from a female donor with ovarian cancer. The material sequenced was PBMCs, taken before treatment. The gene calls are TRBV9 and TRBJ1-1, with a tentative D call TRBD1 (5 bases). In nucleotides, the CDR3 is TGTGCCAGCAGCGTTAGACAGACTAACACTGAAGCTTTCTTT. Residues: CASSVRQTNTEAFF.